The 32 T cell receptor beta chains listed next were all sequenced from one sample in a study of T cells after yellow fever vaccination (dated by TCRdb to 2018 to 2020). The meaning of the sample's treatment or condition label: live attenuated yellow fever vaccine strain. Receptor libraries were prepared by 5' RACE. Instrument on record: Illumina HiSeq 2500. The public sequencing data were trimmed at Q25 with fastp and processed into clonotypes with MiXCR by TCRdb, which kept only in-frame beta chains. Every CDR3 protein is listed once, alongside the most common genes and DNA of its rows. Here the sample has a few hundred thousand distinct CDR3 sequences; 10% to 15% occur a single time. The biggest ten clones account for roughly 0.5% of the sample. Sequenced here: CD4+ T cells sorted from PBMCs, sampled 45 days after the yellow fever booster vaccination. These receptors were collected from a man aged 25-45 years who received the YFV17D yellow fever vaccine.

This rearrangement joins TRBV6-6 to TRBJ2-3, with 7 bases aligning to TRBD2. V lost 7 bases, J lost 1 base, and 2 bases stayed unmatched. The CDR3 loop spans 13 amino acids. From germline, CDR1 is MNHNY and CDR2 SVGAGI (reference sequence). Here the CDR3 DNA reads TGTGCCAGCACAGGGAGGGGCACAGATACGCAGTATTTT. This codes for CASTGRGTDTQYF.

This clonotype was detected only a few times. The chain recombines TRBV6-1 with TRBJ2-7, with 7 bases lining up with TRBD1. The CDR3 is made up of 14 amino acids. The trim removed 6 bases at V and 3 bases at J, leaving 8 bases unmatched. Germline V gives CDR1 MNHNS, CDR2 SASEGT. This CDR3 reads CASSGTGTVYEQYF. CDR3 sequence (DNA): TGTGCCAGCAGCGGGACCGGGACAGTCTACGAGCAGTACTTC.

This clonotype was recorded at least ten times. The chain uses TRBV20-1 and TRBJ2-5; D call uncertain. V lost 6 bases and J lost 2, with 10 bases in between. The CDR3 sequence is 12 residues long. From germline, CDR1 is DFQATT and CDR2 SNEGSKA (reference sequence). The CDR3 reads CSASELQETQYF. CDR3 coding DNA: TGCAGTGCCAGCGAGCTTCAAGAGACCCAGTACTTC.

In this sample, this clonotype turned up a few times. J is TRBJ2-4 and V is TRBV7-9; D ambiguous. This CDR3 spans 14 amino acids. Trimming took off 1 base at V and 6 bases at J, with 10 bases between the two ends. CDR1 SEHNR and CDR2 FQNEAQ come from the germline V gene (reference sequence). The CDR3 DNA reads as TGTGCCAGCAGCTTAGGTGTAGGCCTAAACATTCAGTACTTC. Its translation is CASSLGVGLNIQYF.

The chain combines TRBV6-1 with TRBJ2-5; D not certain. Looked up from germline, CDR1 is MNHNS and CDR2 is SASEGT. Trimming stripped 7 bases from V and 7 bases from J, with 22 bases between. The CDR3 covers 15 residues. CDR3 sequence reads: CASNGELHPSWTQYF. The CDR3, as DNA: TGTGCCAGCAACGGAGAGCTCCACCCATCATGGACCCAGTACTTC.

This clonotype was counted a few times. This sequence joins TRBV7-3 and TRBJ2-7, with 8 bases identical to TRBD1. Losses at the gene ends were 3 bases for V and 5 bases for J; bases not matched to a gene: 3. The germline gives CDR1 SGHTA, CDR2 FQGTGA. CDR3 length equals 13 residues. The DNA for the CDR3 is TGTGCCAGCAGCTTCGGACAGGGCGACGAGCAGTACTTC. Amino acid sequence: CASSFGQGDEQYF.

CDR3 protein: CASSQTGQIYNEQFF. DNA for the CDR3: TGCGCCAGCAGCCAAACGGGCCAGATTTACAATGAGCAGTTCTTC. The V and J genes are TRBV4-3 and TRBJ2-1; D gene ambiguous. Trimming cost V 2 bases and J 4 bases, with 12 bases left between them. The germline V gene has CDR1 LGHNA and CDR2 YSLEER. This CDR3 spans 15 amino acids.

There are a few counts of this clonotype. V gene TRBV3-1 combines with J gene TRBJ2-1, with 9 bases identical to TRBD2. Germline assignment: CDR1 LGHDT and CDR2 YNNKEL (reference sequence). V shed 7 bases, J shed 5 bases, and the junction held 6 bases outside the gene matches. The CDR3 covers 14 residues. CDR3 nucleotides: TGTGCCAGCATGAGCGGGAGGCTCCACAATGAGCAGTTCTTC. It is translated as CASMSGRLHNEQFF.

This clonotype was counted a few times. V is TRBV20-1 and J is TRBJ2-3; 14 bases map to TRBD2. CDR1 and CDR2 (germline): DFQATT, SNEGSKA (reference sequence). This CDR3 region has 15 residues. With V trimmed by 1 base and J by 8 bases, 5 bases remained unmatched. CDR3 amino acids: CSARGGLAGEATQYF. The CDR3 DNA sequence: TGCAGTGCTAGAGGGGGACTAGCGGGAGAAGCTACGCAGTATTTT.

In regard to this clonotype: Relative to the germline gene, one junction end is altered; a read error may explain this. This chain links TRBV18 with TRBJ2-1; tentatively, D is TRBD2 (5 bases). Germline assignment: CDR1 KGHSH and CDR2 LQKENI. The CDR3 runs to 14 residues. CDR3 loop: CASSDGGLHSATIF. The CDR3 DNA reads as TGTGCCAGCTCAGATGGCGGACTGCATTCTGCGACGATCTTC.

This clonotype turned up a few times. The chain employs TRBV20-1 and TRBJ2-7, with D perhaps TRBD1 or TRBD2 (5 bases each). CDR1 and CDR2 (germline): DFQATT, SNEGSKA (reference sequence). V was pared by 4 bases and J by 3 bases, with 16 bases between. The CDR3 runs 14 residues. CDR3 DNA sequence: TGCAGTGCTACGTCAGGGACGGGGCACTACGAGCAGTACTTC. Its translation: CSATSGTGHYEQYF.

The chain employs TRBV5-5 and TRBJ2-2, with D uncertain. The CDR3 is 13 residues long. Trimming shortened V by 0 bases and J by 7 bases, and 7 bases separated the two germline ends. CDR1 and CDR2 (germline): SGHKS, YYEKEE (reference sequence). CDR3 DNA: TGTGCCAGCAGCTTGGCCCCGTACGGGGAGCTGTTTTTT. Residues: CASSLAPYGELFF. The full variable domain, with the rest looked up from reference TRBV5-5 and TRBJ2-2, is DAGVTQSPTHLIKTRGQQVTLRCSPISGHKSVSWYQQVLGQGPQFIFQYYEKEERGRGNFPDRFSARQFPNYSSELNVNALLLGDSALYLCASSLAPYGELFFGEGSRLTVL.

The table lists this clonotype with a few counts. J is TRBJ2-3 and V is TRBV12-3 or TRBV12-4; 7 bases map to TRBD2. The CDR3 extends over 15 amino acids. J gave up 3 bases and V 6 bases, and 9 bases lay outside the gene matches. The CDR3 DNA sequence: TGTGCCAGCAGCCCCTCTATCGGGGGGACAGATACGCAGTATTTT. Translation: CASSPSIGGTDTQYF.

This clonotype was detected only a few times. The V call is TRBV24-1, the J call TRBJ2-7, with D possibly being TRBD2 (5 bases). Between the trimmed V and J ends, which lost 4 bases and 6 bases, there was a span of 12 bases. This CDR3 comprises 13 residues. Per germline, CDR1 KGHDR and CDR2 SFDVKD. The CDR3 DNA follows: TGTGCCACCAGTGACACGGAGAGGGCCGAGCAGTACTTC. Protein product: CATSDTERAEQYF.

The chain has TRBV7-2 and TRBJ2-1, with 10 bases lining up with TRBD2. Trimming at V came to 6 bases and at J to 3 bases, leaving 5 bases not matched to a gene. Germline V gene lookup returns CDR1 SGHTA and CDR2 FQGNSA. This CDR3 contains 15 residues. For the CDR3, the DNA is TGTGCCAGCAGATCTAGCGGGAGTGGCTACAATGAGCAGTTCTTC. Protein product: CASRSSGSGYNEQFF.

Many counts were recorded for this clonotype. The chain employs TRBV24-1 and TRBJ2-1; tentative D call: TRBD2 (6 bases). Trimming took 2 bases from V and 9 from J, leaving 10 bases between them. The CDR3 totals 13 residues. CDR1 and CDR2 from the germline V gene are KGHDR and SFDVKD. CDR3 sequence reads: CATSDYVGGEQFF. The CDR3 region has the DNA TGTGCCACCAGTGATTACGTGGGGGGTGAGCAGTTCTTC.

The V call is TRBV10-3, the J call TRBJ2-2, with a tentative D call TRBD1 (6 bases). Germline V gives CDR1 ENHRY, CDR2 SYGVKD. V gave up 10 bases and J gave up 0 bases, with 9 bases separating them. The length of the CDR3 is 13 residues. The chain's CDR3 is CATGTPNTGELFF. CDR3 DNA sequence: TGTGCCACTGGGACACCGAACACCGGGGAGCTGTTTTTT.

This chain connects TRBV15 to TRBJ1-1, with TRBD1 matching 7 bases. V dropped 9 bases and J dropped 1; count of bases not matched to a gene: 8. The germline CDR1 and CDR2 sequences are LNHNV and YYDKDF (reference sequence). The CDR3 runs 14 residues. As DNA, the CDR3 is TGTGCCACATACAGGGACAGAAAGAACACTGAAGCTTTCTTT. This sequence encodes CATYRDRKNTEAFF. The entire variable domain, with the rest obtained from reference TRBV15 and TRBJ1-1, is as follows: DAMVIQNPRYQVTQFGKPVTLSCSQTLNHNVMYWYQQKSSQAPKLLFHYYDKDFNNEADTPDNFQSRRPNTSFCFLDIRSPGLGDTAMYLCATYRDRKNTEAFFGQGTRLTVV.

CDR3 residues: CASSFLPAQQYF. The CDR3 nucleotides read TGTGCCAGCAGTTTCTTACCAGCCCAGCAGTACTTC. V gene TRBV28 combines with J gene TRBJ2-7; no definite D call. CDR1 is MDHEN and CDR2 is SYDVKM in the germline V gene. V shed 3 bases and J shed 8 bases, with 11 bases lying between them. The CDR3 totals 12 residues.

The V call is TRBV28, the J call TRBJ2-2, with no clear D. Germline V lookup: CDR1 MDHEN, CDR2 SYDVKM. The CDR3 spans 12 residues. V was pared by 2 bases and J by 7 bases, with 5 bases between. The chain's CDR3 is CASSLGNGELFF. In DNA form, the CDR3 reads TGTGCCAGCAGTTTAGGAAACGGGGAGCTGTTTTTT.

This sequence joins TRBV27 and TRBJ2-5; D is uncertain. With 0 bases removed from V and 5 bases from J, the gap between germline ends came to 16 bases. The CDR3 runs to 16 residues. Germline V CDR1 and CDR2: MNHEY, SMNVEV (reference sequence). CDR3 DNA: TGTGCCAGCAGTTTATCGCCTAGTGAGTCGTCTGAGACCCAGTACTTC. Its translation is CASSLSPSESSETQYF.

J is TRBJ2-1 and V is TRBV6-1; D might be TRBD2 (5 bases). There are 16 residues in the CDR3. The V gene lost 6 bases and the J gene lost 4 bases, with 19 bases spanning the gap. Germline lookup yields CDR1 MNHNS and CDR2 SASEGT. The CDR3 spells CASSMIFGGGYNEQFF. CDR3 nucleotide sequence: TGTGCCAGCAGCATGATATTTGGTGGAGGTTACAATGAGCAGTTCTTC.

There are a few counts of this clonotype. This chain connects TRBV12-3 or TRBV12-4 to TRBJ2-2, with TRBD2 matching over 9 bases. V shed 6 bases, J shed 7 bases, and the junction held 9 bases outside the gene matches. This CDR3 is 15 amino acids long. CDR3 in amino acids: CASSPHGLASGELFF. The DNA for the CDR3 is TGTGCCAGCAGCCCTCACGGACTAGCGAGCGGGGAGCTGTTTTTT.

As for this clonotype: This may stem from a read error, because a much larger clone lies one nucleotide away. CDR3 bases: TGTGCCAGCAGCTTAGTCGGCAGGGGTTCCGGCTACGAGCAGTACTTC. This codes for CASSLVGRGSGYEQYF. The chain uses TRBV7-2 and TRBJ2-7, with D maybe TRBD1 (6 bases). The CDR3 contains 16 residues. Trimming cost V 1 base and J 3 bases, with 16 bases left between them. CDR1 is SGHTA, CDR2 FQGNSA, per germline.

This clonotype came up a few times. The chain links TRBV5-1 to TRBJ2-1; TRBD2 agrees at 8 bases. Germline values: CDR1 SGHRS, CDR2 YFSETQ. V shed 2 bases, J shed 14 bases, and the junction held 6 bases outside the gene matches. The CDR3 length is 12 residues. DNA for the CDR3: TGCGCCAGCAGCTTAGCGGGAGAGGTGGAGTTCTTC. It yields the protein CASSLAGEVEFF.

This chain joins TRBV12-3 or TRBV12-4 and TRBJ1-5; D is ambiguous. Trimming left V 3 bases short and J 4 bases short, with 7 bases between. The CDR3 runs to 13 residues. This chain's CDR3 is CASSFNRNQPQHF. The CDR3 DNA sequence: TGTGCCAGCAGTTTCAACAGAAATCAGCCCCAGCATTTT.

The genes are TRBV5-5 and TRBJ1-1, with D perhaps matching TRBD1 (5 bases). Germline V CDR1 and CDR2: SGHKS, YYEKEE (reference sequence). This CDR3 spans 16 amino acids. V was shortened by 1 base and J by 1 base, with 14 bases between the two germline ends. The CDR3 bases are TGTGCCAGCAGCTTGTCCGTGGGGGTGCGGAACACTGAAGCTTTCTTT. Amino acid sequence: CASSLSVGVRNTEAFF.

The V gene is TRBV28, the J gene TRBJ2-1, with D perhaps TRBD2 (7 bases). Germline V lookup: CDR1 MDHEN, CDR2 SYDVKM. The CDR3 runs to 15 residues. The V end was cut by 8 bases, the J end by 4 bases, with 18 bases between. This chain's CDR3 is CASQKGGGPYNEQFF. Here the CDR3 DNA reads TGTGCCAGCCAGAAGGGGGGAGGGCCTTACAATGAGCAGTTCTTC.

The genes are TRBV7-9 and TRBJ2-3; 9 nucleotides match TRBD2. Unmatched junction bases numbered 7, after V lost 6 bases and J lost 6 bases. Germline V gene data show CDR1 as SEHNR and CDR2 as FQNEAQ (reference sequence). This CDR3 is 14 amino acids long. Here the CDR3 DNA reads TGTGCCAGCAGGGTTAGCGGGGGAGCCGATACGCAGTATTTT. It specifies CASRVSGGADTQYF.

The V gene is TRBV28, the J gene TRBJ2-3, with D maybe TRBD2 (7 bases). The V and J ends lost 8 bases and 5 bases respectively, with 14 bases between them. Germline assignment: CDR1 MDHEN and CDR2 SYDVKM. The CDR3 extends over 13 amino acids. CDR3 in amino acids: CASGGGGRDTQYF. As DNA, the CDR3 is TGTGCCAGCGGAGGGGGGGGCCGAGATACGCAGTATTTT.

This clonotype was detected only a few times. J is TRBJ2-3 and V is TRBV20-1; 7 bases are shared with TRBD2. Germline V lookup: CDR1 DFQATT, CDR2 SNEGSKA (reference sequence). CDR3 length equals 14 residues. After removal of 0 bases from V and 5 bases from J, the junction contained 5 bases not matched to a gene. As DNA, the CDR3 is TGCAGTGCTAGAGATAGAACGGGAGGAGATACGCAGTATTTT. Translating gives CSARDRTGGDTQYF.

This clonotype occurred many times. CDR3 region: CSARDPASGSSYEQYF. The CDR3, as DNA: TGCAGTGCTAGAGATCCAGCTAGCGGGAGCTCCTACGAGCAGTACTTC. The gene calls are TRBV20-1 and TRBJ2-7, with TRBD2 matching over 10 bases. This CDR3 has 16 amino acids. Losses at the gene ends were 0 bases for V and 0 bases for J; bases not matched to a gene: 5. Germline V gives CDR1 DFQATT, CDR2 SNEGSKA (reference sequence).